This T cell receptor beta chain was sequenced during a study of monozygotic twins with inflammatory bowel disease. Study-level points and caveats: Compared with healthy twins, IBD patients shared fewer clonotypes with others, especially with disease activity.

UMIs bearing a 6-nucleotide sample barcode were added through template switching. TCRdb re-called the 5' RACE reads and shows each CDR3 protein once, DNA omitted. This table lists fewer than 550,000 distinct CDR3 sequences. With respect to this clonotype: The antigen remains unidentified.

This CDR3 spans 17 amino acids. Germline loops: CDR1 DFQATT, CDR2 SNEGSKA (reference sequence). The source material was blood. The J gene is TRBJ2-3, the V gene TRBV20-1; the TCRdb D gene call, TRBD2, has no DNA to confirm it. The source of this sequence is a human donor with ulcerative colitis or Crohn's disease, or a healthy co-twin of an affected twin (not recorded which). The CDR3 loop is CSATGTSGRRGTDTQYF.